Presented here are 11 T cell receptor beta chains from one specimen sequenced in a study of cytomegalovirus exposure and HLA in healthy donors (dated by TCRdb to 2016 to 2017). The receptor library was made with the immunoSEQ multiplex PCR assay. The multiplex PCR relied on a mix of 60 forward primers for TCR Vbeta segments and 13 reverse primers for TCR Jbeta segments. Entries here come from immuneACCESS through TCRdb and include only in-frame sequences with V and J called. Some clones fail to appear in such tables; in the studies checked, an unresolved V gene covers under half of the shortfall, and the cause of the remainder is unknown. Present in this sample are 65,000 or so clones, roughly 60% of which were seen just once. The ten top clones hold 2.5% to 3% of the sample. Sequencing was performed on PBMCs. Source of these receptors: a young man in good health and CMV-seronegative.

This chain joins TRBV5-3 and TRBJ2-5; 10 bases match TRBD2. TRBV5-3 is an ORF, with its function uncertain. V was clipped by 1 base and J by 5 bases; unmatched bases: 8. The CDR3 length is 16 residues. The CDR3 loop reads CARSLSQRGGRETQYF. The DNA of the CDR3 is TGTGCCAGAAGCTTGTCACAGCGGGGGGGCCGGGAGACCCAGTACTTC.

This clone was observed a single time. V gene TRBV7-9 combines with J gene TRBJ2-4; a possible D gene is TRBD2 (5 bases). The CDR3 is 16 amino acids. V was pared by 4 bases and J by 0 bases, with 13 bases between. The V gene's germline CDR1 is SEHNR and CDR2 FQNEAQ (reference sequence). Here the CDR3 DNA reads TGTGCCAGCAGCTCCTTAGCGCACTTAGCCAAAAACATTCAGTACTTC. This sequence encodes CASSSLAHLAKNIQYF.

This chain uses TRBV18 with TRBJ2-5; perhaps TRBD2 as D (6 bases). With 5 bases removed from V and 2 bases from J, the gap between germline ends came to 15 bases. Germline V lookup: CDR1 KGHSH, CDR2 LQKENI. The CDR3 length is 15 residues. The DNA for the CDR3 is TGTGCCAGCTCATCCGAGGCGGGGCGGCAAGAGACCCAGTACTTC. Protein product: CASSSEAGRQETQYF.

This sequence joins TRBV2 and TRBJ2-1; D gene unclear. Germline V gene sequence: CDR1 SNHLY, CDR2 FYNNEI. The CDR3 length is 11 residues. V was shortened by 6 bases and J by 5 bases, with 5 bases between the two germline ends. As DNA, the CDR3 is TGTGCCAGCAGACTAAACAATGAGCAGTTCTTC. It is translated as CASRLNNEQFF.

This clone was seen only once. This rearrangement joins TRBV29-1 to TRBJ1-2; D may be TRBD1 (5 bases). CDR1 is SQVTM, CDR2 ANQGSEA, per germline. V was trimmed by 2 bases and J by 6 bases, leaving 13 bases between them. The CDR3 sequence is 13 residues long. CDR3 in DNA: TGCAGCGTTGAAACCAGGGTTGTCAATGGCTACACCTTC. This sequence encodes CSVETRVVNGYTF.

This rearrangement joins TRBV6-5 to TRBJ2-1; TRBD2 might be the D (6 bases). With 5 bases removed from V and 3 bases from J, the gap between germline ends came to 11 bases. The CDR3 spans 14 residues. Germline assignment: CDR1 MNHEY and CDR2 SVGAGI. CDR3 sequence reads: CASSTGDGYNEQFF. CDR3 sequence (DNA): TGTGCCAGCAGTACGGGGGATGGCTACAATGAGCAGTTCTTC.

The chain has TRBV7-9 and TRBJ2-5, with 11 bases matching TRBD2. Germline loops: CDR1 SEHNR, CDR2 FQNEAQ (reference sequence). V dropped 1 base and J dropped 1; count of bases not matched to a gene: 2. The CDR3 has 16 amino acids. The CDR3 coding sequence is TGTGCCAGCAGCTTAGAGGGACTAGCGGTCCAAGAGACCCAGTACTTC. It specifies CASSLEGLAVQETQYF.

This clone was seen just once. This sequence joins TRBV10-2 and TRBJ2-2; no reliable D call. The V gene's germline CDR1 is WSHSY and CDR2 SAAADI. The CDR3 contains 17 residues. V lost 6 bases to trimming and J lost 3 bases, with 20 bases between them. CDR3 protein: CASRSPNSGRDTGELFF. In DNA, the CDR3 is TGCGCCAGCAGGAGTCCCAACTCTGGGCGCGACACCGGGGAGCTGTTTTTT.

The rearrangement joins TRBV4-2 to TRBJ1-2; D is ambiguous. The CDR3 runs to 15 residues. Looked up from germline, CDR1 is LGHNA and CDR2 is YNFKEQ. Trimming took off 0 bases at V and 6 bases at J, with 14 bases between the two ends. DNA for the CDR3: TGTGCCAGCAGCCAAGATCTTGAAGAGATGAATGGCTACACCTTC. Translating gives CASSQDLEEMNGYTF.

The chain employs TRBV30 and TRBJ2-3; D not resolved. There are 12 residues in the CDR3. Germline loops: CDR1 GTSNPN, CDR2 SVGIG (reference sequence). V lost 1 base and J 0 bases, leaving 2 bases between the germline ends. As DNA, the CDR3 is TGTGCCTGGAGTGCTAGCACAGATACGCAGTATTTT. This encodes CAWSASTDTQYF.

This chain uses TRBV7-9 with TRBJ2-3; D ambiguous. CDR3 length equals 14 residues. Trimming pared 2 bases from V and 2 bases from J, leaving 8 bases between. Per the germline V gene, CDR1 is SEHNR and CDR2 is FQNEAQ (reference sequence). This chain's CDR3 is CASSLSITTDTQYF. The CDR3 DNA follows: TGTGCCAGCAGCTTAAGCATAACCACAGATACGCAGTATTTT. Together with reference TRBV7-9 and TRBJ2-3, the CDR3 gives the full variable domain: DTGVSQNPRHKITKRGQNVTFRCDPISEHNRLYWYRQTLGQGPEFLTYFQNEAQLEKSRLLSDRFSAERPKGSFSTLEIQRTEQGDSAMYLCASSLSITTDTQYFGPGTRLTVL.